This T cell receptor beta chain was retrieved from a study of T-cell reconstitution after alpha-beta-depleted transplantation in children. Notes on the study in general: Surviving thymic progenitors and recipient T cells were the source of high TCRbeta diversity at day 60 in some patients. Newly generated T cells supplied most T-cell counts and diversity one year post-transplant.

The CDR3 is made up of 14 amino acids. Germline lookup yields CDR1 MNHEY and CDR2 SMNVEV (reference sequence). V gave up 8 bases and J gave up 4 bases, with 17 bases separating them. Unique molecular identifiers were used to barcode this TCRbeta library. One entry per CDR3 protein results from TCRdb running MiXCR on the PCR reads. The top ten hold approximately 5.7% of the sample, which has some 200,000 distinct CDR3 sequences, approximately 6.3% seen once. This clonotype has only a few counts. Its antigen is still unknown. The source was PBMCs, collected before TCRalphabeta/CD19-depleted stem cell transplant. The receptor was derived from a boy aged 2 to 9 with acute lymphoblastic leukemia, due to receive a stem cell transplant. This chain joins TRBV27 and TRBJ1-1, with D perhaps matching TRBD1 (6 bases). DNA of the CDR3: TGTGCCAGCTGGCGGGATTGGGGGCTCACTGAAGCTTTCTTT. Translated: CASWRDWGLTEAFF.